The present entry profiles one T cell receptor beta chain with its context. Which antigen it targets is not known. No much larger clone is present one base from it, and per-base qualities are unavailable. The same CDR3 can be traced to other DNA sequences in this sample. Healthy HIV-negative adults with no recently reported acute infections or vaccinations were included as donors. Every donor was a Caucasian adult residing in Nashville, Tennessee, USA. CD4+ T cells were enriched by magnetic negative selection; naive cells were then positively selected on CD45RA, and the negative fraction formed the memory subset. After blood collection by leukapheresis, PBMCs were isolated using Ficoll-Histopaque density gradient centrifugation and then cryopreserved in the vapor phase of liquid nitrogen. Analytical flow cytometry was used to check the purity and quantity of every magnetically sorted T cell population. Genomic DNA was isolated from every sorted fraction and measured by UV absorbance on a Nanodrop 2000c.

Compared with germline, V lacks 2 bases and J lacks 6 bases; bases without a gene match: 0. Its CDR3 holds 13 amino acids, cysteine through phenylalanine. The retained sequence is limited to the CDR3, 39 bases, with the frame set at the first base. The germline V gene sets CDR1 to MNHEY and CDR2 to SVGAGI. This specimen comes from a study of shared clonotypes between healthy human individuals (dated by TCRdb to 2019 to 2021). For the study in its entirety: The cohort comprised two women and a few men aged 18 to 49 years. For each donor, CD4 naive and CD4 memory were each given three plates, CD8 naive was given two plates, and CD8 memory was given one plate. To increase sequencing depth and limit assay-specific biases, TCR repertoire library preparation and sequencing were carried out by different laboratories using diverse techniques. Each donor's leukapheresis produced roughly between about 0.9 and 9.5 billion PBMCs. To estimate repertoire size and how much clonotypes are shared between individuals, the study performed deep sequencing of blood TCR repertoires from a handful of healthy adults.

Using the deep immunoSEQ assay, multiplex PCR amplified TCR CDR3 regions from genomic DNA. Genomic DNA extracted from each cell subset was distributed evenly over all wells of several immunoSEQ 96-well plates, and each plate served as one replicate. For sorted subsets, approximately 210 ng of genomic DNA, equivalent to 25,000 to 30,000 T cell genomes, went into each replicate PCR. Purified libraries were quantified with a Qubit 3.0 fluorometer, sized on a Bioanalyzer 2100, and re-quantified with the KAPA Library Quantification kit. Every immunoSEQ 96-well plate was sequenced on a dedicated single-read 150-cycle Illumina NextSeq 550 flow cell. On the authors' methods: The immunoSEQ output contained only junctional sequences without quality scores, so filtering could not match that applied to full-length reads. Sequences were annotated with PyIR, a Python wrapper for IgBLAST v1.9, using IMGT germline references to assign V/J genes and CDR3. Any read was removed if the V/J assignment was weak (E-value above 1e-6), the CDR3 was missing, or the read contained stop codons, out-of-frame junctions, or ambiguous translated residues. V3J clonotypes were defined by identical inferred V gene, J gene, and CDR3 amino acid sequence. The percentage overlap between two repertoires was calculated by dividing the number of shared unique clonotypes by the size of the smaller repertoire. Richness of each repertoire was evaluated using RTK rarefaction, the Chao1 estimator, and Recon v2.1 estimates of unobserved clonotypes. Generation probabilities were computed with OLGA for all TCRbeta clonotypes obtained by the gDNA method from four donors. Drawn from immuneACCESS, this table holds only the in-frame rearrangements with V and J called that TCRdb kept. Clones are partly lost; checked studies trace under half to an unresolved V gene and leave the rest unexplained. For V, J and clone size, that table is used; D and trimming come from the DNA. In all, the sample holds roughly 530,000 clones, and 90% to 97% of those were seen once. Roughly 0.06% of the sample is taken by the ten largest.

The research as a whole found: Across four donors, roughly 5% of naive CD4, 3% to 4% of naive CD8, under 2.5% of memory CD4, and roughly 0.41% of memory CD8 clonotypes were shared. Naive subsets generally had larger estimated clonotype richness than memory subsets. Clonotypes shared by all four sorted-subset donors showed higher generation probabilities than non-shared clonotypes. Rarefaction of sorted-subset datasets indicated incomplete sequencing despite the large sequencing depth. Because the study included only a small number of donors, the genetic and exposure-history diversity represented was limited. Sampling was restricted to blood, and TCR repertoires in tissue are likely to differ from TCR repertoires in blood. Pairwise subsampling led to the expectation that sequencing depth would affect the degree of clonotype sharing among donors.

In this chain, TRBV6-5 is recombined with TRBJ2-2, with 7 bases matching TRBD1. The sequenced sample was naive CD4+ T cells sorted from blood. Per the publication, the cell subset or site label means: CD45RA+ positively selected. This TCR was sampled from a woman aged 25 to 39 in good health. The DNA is TGTGCCAGCAGTTACCAGGGGGCCGGGGAGCTGTTTTTT. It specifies CASSYQGAGELFF.